The next 11 T cell receptor beta chains were all read from a single sample in a study of blood T cell repertoires in COVID-19. Clones were sequenced by immunoSEQ multiplex PCR, and TCRdb holds only the in-frame ones, with some missing. The data contain 200,000 to 300,000 clones, roughly 86% of them singletons. The sequencing input was peripheral blood. These receptors came from a woman aged 55-69 years with COVID-19, enrolled during active disease.

The J gene is TRBJ1-4, the V gene TRBV13; TRBD1 matches at 9 bases. The CDR3 sequence is 16 residues long. V shed 5 bases, J shed 7 bases, and the junction held 11 bases outside the gene matches. Germline CDR1 PRHDT, CDR2 FYEKMQ (reference sequence). CDR3 residues: CASSRILGQGREKLFF. Here the CDR3 DNA reads TGTGCCAGCAGCAGAATATTGGGACAGGGTCGTGAAAAACTGTTTTTT.

A note on this clone: A read error may produce the germline difference seen at one junction end. The chain couples TRBV7-8 to TRBJ2-2; 9 bases are shared with TRBD2. Germline loops: CDR1 SGHVS, CDR2 FQNEAQ. CDR3 length: 15 residues. The CDR3 is CASSVAGASTGELFF. CDR3 sequence (DNA): TGTGCCAGCAGCGTAGCGGGAGCTAGCACCGGGGAGCTGTTTTTT.

The chain joins TRBV28 to TRBJ2-7, with D uncertain. V gave up 6 bases and J gave up 0 bases, with 15 bases separating them. The CDR3 has 15 residues. Germline values: CDR1 MDHEN, CDR2 SYDVKM. As DNA, the CDR3 is TGTGCCAGCAGCCTAGGCTATAGCAGCTCCTACGAGCAGTACTTC. Protein: CASSLGYSSSYEQYF.

This chain joins TRBV28 and TRBJ2-2; the match to TRBD2 covers 8 bases. V lost 7 bases, J lost 1 base, and 5 bases stayed unmatched. CDR3 length: 15 residues. CDR1 and CDR2 (germline): MDHEN, SYDVKM. CDR3: CASKKTSGNTGELFF. The CDR3, as DNA: TGTGCCAGCAAAAAAACTAGCGGGAACACCGGGGAGCTGTTTTTT.

The CDR3 DNA reads TGTGCCAGCAGCACAGGGGGATACTATGGCTACACCTTC. The encoded protein is CASSTGGYYGYTF. This rearrangement joins TRBV11-2 to TRBJ1-2; 8 bases line up with TRBD1. Germline V gene sequence: CDR1 SGHAT, CDR2 FQNNGV. V lost 5 bases, J lost 3 bases, and 2 bases stayed unmatched. The CDR3 covers 13 residues. The full variable domain, its missing parts supplied by reference TRBV11-2 and TRBJ1-2, is EAGVAQSPRYKIIEKRQSVAFWCNPISGHATLYWYQQILGQGPKLLIQFQNNGVVDDSQLPKDRFSAERLKGVDSTLKIQPAKLEDSAVYLCASSTGGYYGYTFGSGTRLTVV.

CDR3 sequence reads: CASSPGQGRENEQFF. The CDR3 coding sequence is TGTGCCAGCAGCCCAGGACAGGGCCGAGAGAATGAGCAGTTCTTC. J is TRBJ2-1 and V is TRBV4-2, with 8 bases matching TRBD1. Germline V lookup: CDR1 LGHNA, CDR2 YNFKEQ. The CDR3 runs 15 residues. V lost 4 bases and J lost 7; bases outside the gene matches: 9.

The gene calls are TRBV29-1 and TRBJ2-3, with 7 nucleotides matching TRBD2. With V trimmed by 7 bases and J by 3 bases, 16 bases remained unmatched. The CDR3 has 16 residues. Germline CDR1 is SQVTM and CDR2 is ANQGSEA. CDR3 nucleotides: TGCAGCGGCCAGTCCGGGGCTAGCGGAAGTACAGATACGCAGTATTTT. It specifies CSGQSGASGSTDTQYF.

V and J are TRBV13 and TRBJ2-1; D remains unclear. CDR3 length equals 13 residues. From germline, CDR1 is PRHDT and CDR2 FYEKMQ (reference sequence). With 5 bases removed from V and 7 bases from J, the gap between germline ends came to 12 bases. The CDR3 spells CASSPRHANEQFF. The CDR3 nucleotides are TGTGCCAGCAGCCCCCGACACGCGAATGAGCAGTTCTTC. The whole variable domain, remainder taken from reference TRBV13 and TRBJ2-1, is AAGVIQSPRHLIKEKRETATLKCYPIPRHDTVYWYQQGPGQDPQFLISFYEKMQSDKGSIPDRFSAQQFSDYHSELNMSSLELGDSALYFCASSPRHANEQFFGPGTRLTVL.

The chain combines TRBV28 with TRBJ1-4, with 9 bases matching TRBD1. The CDR3 covers 15 residues. The germline V gene encodes CDR1 MDHEN and CDR2 SYDVKM. Germline trimming cut 4 bases from V and 7 bases from J; bases unmatched to any gene: 7. CDR3 sequence reads: CASSSQTGGSEKLFF. CDR3 in DNA: TGTGCCAGCAGTTCACAGACAGGGGGATCTGAAAAACTGTTTTTT.

This sequence joins TRBV29-1 and TRBJ2-1; perhaps TRBD2 as D (5 bases). The germline CDR1 and CDR2 sequences are SQVTM and ANQGSEA. The CDR3 is 16 residues long. Trimming removed 3 bases at V and 6 bases at J, with 21 bases between. The chain's CDR3 is CSVDFTPLAFPNEQFF. In DNA form, the CDR3 reads TGCAGCGTTGATTTCACTCCGCTAGCATTCCCCAATGAGCAGTTCTTC.

The rearrangement uses TRBV5-5 and TRBJ2-7, with 7 bases identical to TRBD2. The junction had 8 bases not matched to a gene; V was cut back by 4 bases and J by 7 bases. The CDR3 has 13 residues. Looked up from germline, CDR1 is SGHKS and CDR2 is YYEKEE (reference sequence). The CDR3 DNA sequence: TGTGCCAGCAGCGCCGGGCCAGCGGGAGAGCAGTACTTC. As protein: CASSAGPAGEQYF.